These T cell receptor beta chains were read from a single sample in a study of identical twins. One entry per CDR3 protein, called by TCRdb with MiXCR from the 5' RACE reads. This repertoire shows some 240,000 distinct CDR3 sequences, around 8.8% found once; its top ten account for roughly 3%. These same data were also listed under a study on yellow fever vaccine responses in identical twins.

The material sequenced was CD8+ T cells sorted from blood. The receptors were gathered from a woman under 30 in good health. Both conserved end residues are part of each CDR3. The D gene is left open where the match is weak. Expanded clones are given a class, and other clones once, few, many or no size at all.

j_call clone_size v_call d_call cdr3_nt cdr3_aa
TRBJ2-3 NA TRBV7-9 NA TGTGCCAGCAGCTTTATCCCCGGGACATTGACCACAGATACGCAGTATTTT CASSFIPGTLTTDTQYF
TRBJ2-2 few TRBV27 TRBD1 TGTGCCAGCAGTTGGGACAGCTCGAACACCGGGGAGCTGTTTTTT CASSWDSSNTGELFF
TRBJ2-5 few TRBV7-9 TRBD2 TGTGCCAGCAGACCGGGACTAGCGGGGGGGCCGGAGACCCAGTACTTC CASRPGLAGGPETQYF
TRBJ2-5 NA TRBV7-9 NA TGTGCCAGCACCGAACAGGCGGAGACCCAGTACTTC CASTEQAETQYF
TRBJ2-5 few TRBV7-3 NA TGTGCCAGCAGCCCGACGCCAGGGACCCAAGAGACCCAGTACTTC CASSPTPGTQETQYF
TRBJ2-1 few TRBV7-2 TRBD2 TGTGCCAGCAGCTTACCGACTAGCGGGGGCAATGAGCAGTTCTTC CASSLPTSGGNEQFF
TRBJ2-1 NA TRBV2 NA TGTGCCAGCAGGGAAACAGTCTACAATGAGCAGTTCTTC CASRETVYNEQFF
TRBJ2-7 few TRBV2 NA TGTGCCAGCAGTGTGGGATCTGGCTACGAGCAGTACTTC CASSVGSGYEQYF
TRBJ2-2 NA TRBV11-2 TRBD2 TGTGCCAGCAGCTCCCCCATCGGGGGGGCGGGGAACACCGGGGAGCTGTTTTTT CASSSPIGGAGNTGELFF
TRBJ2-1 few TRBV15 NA TGTGCCACCAGCAGAGCTCCATCAGTATACAATGAGCAGTTCTTC CATSRAPSVYNEQFF
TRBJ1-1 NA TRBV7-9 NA TGTGCCAGCAGCAGAGAGAACACTGAAGCTTTCTTT CASSRENTEAFF
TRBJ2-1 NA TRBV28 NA TGTGCCAGCAGTTTATTCCCGACTGTTGAGCAGTTCTTC CASSLFPTVEQFF
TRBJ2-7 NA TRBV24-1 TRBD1 TGTGCCACCAGTGATTTACCAGGGGGCCAGGACGAGCAGTACTTC CATSDLPGGQDEQYF
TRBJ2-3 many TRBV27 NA TGTGCCAGCAGCCGCAGCCGCACAGATACGCAGTATTTT CASSRSRTDTQYF
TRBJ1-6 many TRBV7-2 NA TGTGCCAGCAGCTTCGGGAATTCACCCCTCCACTTT CASSFGNSPLHF
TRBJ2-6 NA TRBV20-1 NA TGCAGTGCTAGGGACCAGGGAACTGGGGCCAACGTCCTGACTTTC CSARDQGTGANVLTF
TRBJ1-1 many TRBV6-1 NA TGTGCCAGCAGTGAAGGAGGTGGGCACACTGAAGCTTTCTTT CASSEGGGHTEAFF
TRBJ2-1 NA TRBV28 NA TGTGCCACCTCAATATCGGGGTGGGACAATGAGCAGTTCTTC CATSISGWDNEQFF
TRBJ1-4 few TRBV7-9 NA TGTGCCAGCAGCTTAGGGAGTAATGAAAAACTGTTTTTT CASSLGSNEKLFF
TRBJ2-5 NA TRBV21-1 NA TGTGCCAGCAAGCAGTTCGAATTAGGACAGGGACAAGAGACCCAGTACTTC CASKQFELGQGQETQYF
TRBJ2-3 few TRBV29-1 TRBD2 TGCTCCTGGGGAGCGGGAGACACAGATACGCAGTATTTT CSWGAGDTDTQYF
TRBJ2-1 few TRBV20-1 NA TGCAGTGCTAGGGGGAGGCTCAATGAGCAGTTCTTC CSARGRLNEQFF
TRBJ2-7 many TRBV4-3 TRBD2 TGCGCCAGCAGCCAAGATGTTCCGGGCGGGAGTGGTACCGAGCAGTACTTC CASSQDVPGGSGTEQYF
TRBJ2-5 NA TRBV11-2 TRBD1 TGTGCCAGCAGCCGGACAGGGTATCAAGAGACCCAGTACTTC CASSRTGYQETQYF
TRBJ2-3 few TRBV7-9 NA TGTGCCAGCACTCTCGTGGGCGGAACTAGCACAGATACGCAGTATTTT CASTLVGGTSTDTQYF
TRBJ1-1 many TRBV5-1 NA TGCGCCAGCAGCTTGGGCCGGACGAACACTGAAGCTTTCTTT CASSLGRTNTEAFF
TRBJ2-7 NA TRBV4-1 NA TGCGCCAGCAGCCAAGACTCCAGCTACGAGCAGTACTTC CASSQDSSYEQYF
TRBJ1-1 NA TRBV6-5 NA TGTGCCAGCAGTTACATGGGGCTGAACACTGAAGCTTTCTTT CASSYMGLNTEAFF
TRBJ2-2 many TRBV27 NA TGTGCCAGCAGTATCCAATACAGGACGAACACCGGGGAGCTGTTTTTT CASSIQYRTNTGELFF
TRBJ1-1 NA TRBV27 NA TGTGCCAGCAGTTTATGGGGATTGGGGGCGAACACTGAAGCTTTCTTT CASSLWGLGANTEAFF
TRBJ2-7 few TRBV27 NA TGTGCCAGCAGTTTATCGGAGGGGTCCTTCTACGAGCAGTACTTC CASSLSEGSFYEQYF
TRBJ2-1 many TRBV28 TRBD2 TGTGCCAGCAGTACCCCCGGGGGGGGTTCCTACAATGAGCAGTTCTTC CASSTPGGGSYNEQFF
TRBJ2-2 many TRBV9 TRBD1 TGTGCCAGCAGGGGGACCGGGACAGGGAACACCGGGGAGCTGTTTTTT CASRGTGTGNTGELFF
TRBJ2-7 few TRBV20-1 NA TGCAGTGCTAGTTTGGGGAGCTCCTACGAGCAGTACTTC CSASLGSSYEQYF